The sequence of this T cell receptor (beta chain) was determined in a study of identifying expanded T cells in peripheral blood. Study outcomes and limitations: Over approximately two and four weeks, about 17 and 20 clones changed, versus around 1.2 between replicates. Variance in clone template counts between approximately two-week samples significantly increased with total template count across all healthy donors.

This table comes from immunoSEQ multiplex PCR, and its TCRdb copy is limited to in-frame clones, with some not included. The table includes 81,000 or so clones, less than 90% detected once. V was cut by 4 bases and J by 2 bases, with 16 bases left in between. Germline V gene sequence: CDR1 MDHEN, CDR2 SYDVKM. The length of the CDR3 is 16 residues. About this clone itself: Its antigen is currently unknown.

Sequencing was carried out using blood. This rearrangement joins TRBV28 to TRBJ2-3; D tentatively reads TRBD1 or TRBD2 (5 bases each). The receptor was isolated from a person aged 18 to 75 in good health. CDR3 sequence (DNA): TGTGCCAGCAGTTCCTCCACCGGGACCACCACAGATACGCAGTATTTT. It codes for CASSSSTGTTTDTQYF.